These 28 T cell receptor beta chains came from one sample sequenced in a study of PD-1 blockade in classical Hodgkin lymphoma. Time point noted: cycle 4 day 1 (C4D1), after six to seven weeks of nivolumab. Relapse after autologous stem cell transplantation occurred in every patient, and brentuximab vedotin exposure varied. Magnetic negative selection was used to purify CD4+ T cells from PBMCs that had been thawed. Clones were read by immunoSEQ multiplex PCR, and TCRdb kept only the in-frame ones, dropping some. The table has 9,000 to 13,000 clones, around four fifths seen once. The material sequenced was CD4+ T cells from blood, taken before the fourth cycle of nivolumab. The receptor source for this set is a human donor with classical Hodgkin lymphoma.

The V and J genes are TRBV18 and TRBJ2-3, with 8 bases matching TRBD2. V lost 6 bases to trimming and J lost 7 bases; unmatched junction nucleotides: 12. The CDR3 contains 15 residues. Germline CDR1 is KGHSH and CDR2 is LQKENI. CDR3 residues: CASSPTSGVRNTQYF. Here the CDR3 DNA reads TGTGCCAGCTCCCCCACTAGCGGCGTTCGGAATACGCAGTATTTT.

For this clone: Germline is not matched at one junction end, which may reflect a read error. V usage is TRBV6-6 and J usage is TRBJ1-6; D unresolved. CDR1 and CDR2 (germline): MNHNY, SVGAGI (reference sequence). The CDR3 contains 12 residues. The CDR3 here is CASSSINSPLHF. In DNA, the CDR3 is TGTGCCAGCAGTTCTATTAATTCGCCCCTCCACTTT.

The chain carries TRBV6-6 and TRBJ2-5; tentative D call: TRBD2 (5 bases). Per germline, CDR1 MNHNY and CDR2 SVGAGI (reference sequence). This CDR3 is built from 14 residues. V shed 2 bases and J shed 2 bases, with 9 bases lying between them. CDR3 amino acids: CASSYRADQETQYF. In nucleotides, the CDR3 is TGTGCCAGCAGTTACCGAGCGGATCAAGAGACCCAGTACTTC.

This clone was detected only a few times. The rearrangement joins TRBV5-1 to TRBJ2-2, with D uncertain. Deletions cut 0 bases from V and 1 base from J, with 4 bases between. CDR3 size: 14 residues. Germline V gives CDR1 SGHRS, CDR2 YFSETQ. The chain's CDR3 is CASSLEENTGELFF. The CDR3 coding sequence is TGCGCCAGCAGCTTGGAAGAGAACACCGGGGAGCTGTTTTTT.

The CDR3 DNA follows: TGTGCCAGCAGTTACTTAAATTCACCCCTCCACTTT. Its translation is CASSYLNSPLHF. This chain links TRBV6-5 with TRBJ1-6; the D is unclear. The CDR3 totals 12 residues. Per germline, CDR1 MNHEY and CDR2 SVGAGI. The V end lost 1 base, the J end lost 7 bases, and 2 bases lay between the germline ends.

This clone turned up a few times. V and J are TRBV5-1 and TRBJ2-2; the D gene is possibly TRBD2 (6 bases). Germline V lookup: CDR1 SGHRS, CDR2 YFSETQ. Trimming removed 0 bases from V and 4 bases from J, with 10 bases in between. CDR3 size: 15 residues. The CDR3: CASSLGRALTGELFF. The CDR3 DNA reads TGCGCCAGCAGCTTGGGGAGGGCGCTCACCGGGGAGCTGTTTTTT.

The chain links TRBV10-3 to TRBJ2-5; TRBD2 is a possible D gene (5 bases). The germline gives CDR1 ENHRY, CDR2 SYGVKD. CDR3 length: 13 residues. The V gene lost 3 bases and the J gene lost 3 bases, with 8 bases spanning the gap. The CDR3 spells CAISDGEKETQYF. The CDR3 coding sequence is TGTGCCATCAGTGACGGGGAGAAAGAGACCCAGTACTTC.

This rearrangement joins TRBV5-1 to TRBJ2-3, with 12 nucleotides matching TRBD2. The CDR3 loop spans 17 amino acids. The V gene's germline CDR1 is SGHRS and CDR2 YFSETQ. V was clipped by 0 bases and J by 5 bases; unmatched bases: 7. The CDR3 loop is CASSLVRLAGGIDTQYF. CDR3 coding DNA: TGCGCCAGCAGCTTGGTTCGGCTAGCGGGAGGGATAGATACGCAGTATTTT.

As regards this clone: One end of the junction varies from germline; a read error may be responsible. This rearrangement joins TRBV6-5 to TRBJ1-3, with unresolved D. The germline V gene encodes CDR1 MNHEY and CDR2 SVGAGI. The CDR3 runs 12 residues. CDR3 protein: CASSDSINTIYF. CDR3 nucleotides: TGTGCCAGCAGTGACTCCATAAACACCATATATTTT.

The rearrangement joins TRBV5-1 to TRBJ2-7; TRBD2 matches 10 bases. CDR3 size: 17 residues. Trimming cost V 0 bases and J 0 bases; bases outside gene matches: 6. Germline loops: CDR1 SGHRS, CDR2 YFSETQ. CDR3 nucleotide sequence: TGCGCCAGCAGCTTGGAGATAGCGGGAGGAACCTCCTACGAGCAGTACTTC. Translation gives CASSLEIAGGTSYEQYF. The whole variable domain, remainder taken from reference TRBV5-1 and TRBJ2-7, is KAGVTQTPRYLIKTRGQQVTLSCSPISGHRSVSWYQQTPGQGLQFLFEYFSETQRNKGNFPGRFSGRQFSNSRSEMNVSTLELGDSALYLCASSLEIAGGTSYEQYFGPGTRLTVT.

The table lists this clone with a few counts. The junction departs from germline at one end; a sequencing error may be responsible. J is TRBJ2-5 and V is TRBV7-7, with a weak D call TRBD1 (6 bases). Germline CDR1 SSHAT, CDR2 FNYEAQ (reference sequence). The CDR3 covers 14 residues. The chain's CDR3 is CASSPGTRGETQYF. The CDR3 DNA reads TGTGCTAGCAGCCCAGGGACAAGGGGAGAGACCCAGTACTTC. The full variable domain, in which reference TRBV7-7 and TRBJ2-5 provide the parts outside the CDR3, is GAGVSQSPRYKVTKRGQDVTLRCDPISSHATLYWYQQALGQGPEFLTYFNYEAQPDKSGLPSDRFSAERPEGSISTLTIQRTEQRDSAMYRCASSPGTRGETQYFGPGTRLLVL.

The V call is TRBV10-2, the J call TRBJ1-3, with a possible D match to TRBD1 (5 bases). This CDR3 has 12 residues. Germline V gives CDR1 WSHSY, CDR2 SAAADI. With 6 bases removed from V and 4 bases from J, the gap between germline ends came to 7 bases. CDR3 coding DNA: TGCGCCAGCAGCAGGGAAGGAAACACCATATATTTT. Amino acids: CASSREGNTIYF.

The chain has TRBV6-6 and TRBJ2-5; TRBD2 might be the D (5 bases). The J call may be wrong; the DNA end is better matched by TRBJ2-7. Germline CDR1 is MNHNY and CDR2 is SVGAGI (reference sequence). The CDR3 loop spans 13 amino acids. This CDR3 is CASSPERAYEQYF. CDR3 nucleotide sequence: TGTGCCAGCAGCCCCGAGAGGGCTTACGAGCAGTACTTC.

CDR3 loop: CASSRTRSTGELFF. As DNA, the CDR3 is TGTGCCAGCAGTCGTACACGATCCACCGGGGAGCTGTTTTTT. The chain joins TRBV9 to TRBJ2-2; D gene uncertain. Trimming pared 5 bases from V and 4 bases from J, leaving 12 bases between. The CDR3 runs 14 residues. The germline V gene encodes CDR1 SGDLS and CDR2 YYNGEE.

The J gene is TRBJ1-3, the V gene TRBV2, with 9 nucleotides matching TRBD1. The CDR3 length is 19 residues. Unmatched junction bases numbered 18, after V lost 8 bases and J lost 1 base. Germline CDR1 SNHLY, CDR2 FYNNEI. The CDR3 sequence: CASRTNPGQGTRSGNTIYF. The CDR3 DNA reads TGTGCCAGCCGAACCAACCCGGGACAGGGTACTAGGTCTGGAAACACCATATATTTT.

The gene calls are TRBV6-1 and TRBJ2-5; 8 positions agree with TRBD1. Germline V gene lookup returns CDR1 MNHNS and CDR2 SASEGT. This CDR3 is built from 16 residues. V lost 2 bases and J lost 2; bases outside the gene matches: 7. The chain's CDR3 is CASSERQGARQETQYF. The CDR3 DNA is TGTGCCAGCAGTGAAAGGCAGGGGGCGCGGCAAGAGACCCAGTACTTC.

V and J are TRBV11-1 and TRBJ2-3; 8 positions agree with TRBD1. V was pared by 5 bases and J by 1 base, with 5 bases of the junction left unmatched. The CDR3 length is 15 residues. Germline-derived CDR1 and CDR2 are SGHAT and FQDESV (reference sequence). CDR3 region: CASSPLTGGTDTQYF. The CDR3 DNA follows: TGTGCCAGCAGCCCCCTGACAGGGGGCACAGATACGCAGTATTTT.

J is TRBJ2-7 and V is TRBV15; 8 bases match TRBD1. J gave up 5 bases and V 1 base, and 10 bases lay outside the gene matches. From germline, CDR1 is LNHNV and CDR2 YYDKDF (reference sequence). CDR3 size: 16 residues. In DNA form, the CDR3 reads TGTGCCACCAGCAGAGGGCCCCGGCAGGGGGCTGACGAGCAGTACTTC. It codes for CATSRGPRQGADEQYF.

The gene calls are TRBV6-1 and TRBJ1-3; the match to TRBD1 covers 8 bases. Looked up from germline, CDR1 is MNHNS and CDR2 is SASEGT. This CDR3 has 18 amino acids. With 2 bases clipped from V and 4 bases from J, the junction kept 13 bases outside the gene matches. CDR3 sequence (DNA): TGTGCCAGCAGTGAATCTCGACAGGGGCTGAGAGTGGGAAACACCATATATTTT. Its protein product is CASSESRQGLRVGNTIYF.

This chain connects TRBV13 to TRBJ2-7, with D hard to call. The CDR3 loop spans 14 amino acids. V gave up 5 bases and J gave up 2 bases, with 13 bases separating them. The germline V gene encodes CDR1 PRHDT and CDR2 FYEKMQ (reference sequence). CDR3 residues: CASSTGRATYEQYF. As DNA, the CDR3 is TGTGCCAGCAGCACTGGACGGGCAACCTACGAGCAGTACTTC.

This clone has just a few counts. The rearrangement links TRBV18 to TRBJ2-5, with a tentative D call TRBD2 (5 bases). V was pared by 2 bases and J by 5 bases, with 15 bases between. This CDR3 contains 15 residues. The germline gives CDR1 KGHSH, CDR2 LQKENI. DNA for the CDR3: TGTGCCAGCTCACCAGGTTATCGGGGAGAGGAGACCCAGTACTTC. Its translation: CASSPGYRGEETQYF.

V and J are TRBV19 and TRBJ1-5; unclear D gene. V was cut by 4 bases and J by 4 bases, with 5 bases left in between. The CDR3 has 12 amino acids. Per the germline V gene, CDR1 is LNHDA and CDR2 is SQIVND (reference sequence). CDR3 DNA sequence: TGTGCCAGTAGTACCAATAATCAGCCCCAGCATTTT. Encoded protein: CASSTNNQPQHF.

CDR3 nucleotides: TGTGCCAGTTATAACGAGCAGTACTTC. It codes for CASYNEQYF. J is TRBJ2-7 and V is TRBV19; D is unresolved. Germline CDR1 and CDR2: LNHDA and SQIVND (reference sequence). CDR3 size: 9 residues. Deletions cut 8 bases from V and 5 bases from J, with 4 bases between.

The chain links TRBV6-1 to TRBJ1-5; TRBD1 might be the D (5 bases). This CDR3 has 14 amino acids. Germline lookup yields CDR1 MNHNS and CDR2 SASEGT. With 6 bases removed from V and 2 bases from J, the gap between germline ends came to 11 bases. This CDR3 reads CASSGKQGNQPQHF. The CDR3 DNA follows: TGTGCCAGCAGCGGGAAACAGGGCAATCAGCCCCAGCATTTT.

Note on this clone: This sample also contains other DNA sequences that code for the same CDR3. The rearrangement links TRBV13 to TRBJ2-3; 12 positions agree with TRBD2. Unmatched junction bases numbered 2, after V lost 4 bases and J lost 3 bases. The CDR3 spans 15 residues. From germline, CDR1 is PRHDT and CDR2 FYEKMQ (reference sequence). The DNA for the CDR3 is TGTGCCAGCAGCTCGACTAGCGGGAGTACAGATACGCAGTATTTT. This codes for CASSSTSGSTDTQYF. Using reference TRBV13 and TRBJ2-3 for the parts outside the CDR3, the full variable domain is AAGVIQSPRHLIKEKRETATLKCYPIPRHDTVYWYQQGPGQDPQFLISFYEKMQSDKGSIPDRFSAQQFSDYHSELNMSSLELGDSALYFCASSSTSGSTDTQYFGPGTRLTVL.

This chain connects TRBV29-1 to TRBJ2-1, with D possibly being TRBD2 (5 bases). This CDR3 is built from 13 residues. The germline gives CDR1 SQVTM, CDR2 ANQGSEA. Trimming cost V 3 bases and J 5 bases, with 11 bases left between them. CDR3 coding DNA: TGCAGCGTTGAGGGGAGCGGAAACAATGAGCAGTTCTTC. Its translation: CSVEGSGNNEQFF.

This clone was seen a few times. The chain employs TRBV4-1 and TRBJ1-1; unclear D gene. The CDR3 consists of 14 residues. V was pared by 0 bases and J by 6 bases, with 11 bases between. CDR1 is MGHRA and CDR2 is YSYEKL in the germline V gene. CDR3 DNA sequence: TGCGCCAGCAGCCAAGAGAGGGCCACTCCTGAAGCTTTCTTT. This sequence encodes CASSQERATPEAFF.

The chain carries TRBV20-1 and TRBJ1-1, with unresolved D. Germline V CDR1 and CDR2: DFQATT, SNEGSKA (reference sequence). CDR3 length: 11 amino acids. Trimming shortened V by 0 bases and J by 5 bases, and 4 bases separated the two germline ends. CDR3 DNA sequence: TGCAGTGCTAGAGATATGACTGAAGCTTTCTTT. It yields the protein CSARDMTEAFF.